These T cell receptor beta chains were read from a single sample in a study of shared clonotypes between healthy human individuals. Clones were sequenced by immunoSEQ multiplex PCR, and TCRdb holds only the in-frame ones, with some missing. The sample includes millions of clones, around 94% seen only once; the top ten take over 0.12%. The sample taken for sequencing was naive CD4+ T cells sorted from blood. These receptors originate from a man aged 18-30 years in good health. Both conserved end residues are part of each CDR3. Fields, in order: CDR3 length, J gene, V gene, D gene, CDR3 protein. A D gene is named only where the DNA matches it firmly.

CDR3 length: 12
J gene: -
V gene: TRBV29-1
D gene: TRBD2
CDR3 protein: CSVEGGPYEQYF

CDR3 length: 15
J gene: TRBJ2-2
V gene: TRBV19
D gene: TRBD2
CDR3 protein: CASRPGTSLVGELFF

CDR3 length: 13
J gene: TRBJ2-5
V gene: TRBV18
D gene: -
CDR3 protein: CASSPGAVETQYF

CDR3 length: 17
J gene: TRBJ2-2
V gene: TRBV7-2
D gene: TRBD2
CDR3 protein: CASSLVASGRKTGELFF

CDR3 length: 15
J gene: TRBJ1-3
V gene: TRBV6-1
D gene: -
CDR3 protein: CASSEAGQSGNTIYF

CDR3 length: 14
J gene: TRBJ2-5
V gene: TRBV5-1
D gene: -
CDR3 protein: CASSFGGEKETQYF

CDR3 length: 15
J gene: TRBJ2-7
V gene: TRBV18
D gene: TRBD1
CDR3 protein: CASSPVTGTGTEQYF

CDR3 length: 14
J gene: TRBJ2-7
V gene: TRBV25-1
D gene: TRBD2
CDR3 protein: CASKRGGLSYEQYF

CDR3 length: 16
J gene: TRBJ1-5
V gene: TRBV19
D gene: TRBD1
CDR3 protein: CASTGKGQISNQPQHF

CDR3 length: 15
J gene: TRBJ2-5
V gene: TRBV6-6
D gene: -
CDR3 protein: CASKTPEGGQETQYF

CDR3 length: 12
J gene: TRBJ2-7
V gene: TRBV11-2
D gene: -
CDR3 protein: CASSLNRVEQYF

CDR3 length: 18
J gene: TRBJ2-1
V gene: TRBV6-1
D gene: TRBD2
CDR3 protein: CASSEGTIAGASYNEQFF

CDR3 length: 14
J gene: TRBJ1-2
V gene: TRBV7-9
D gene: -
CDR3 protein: CASSLARRPRGYTF

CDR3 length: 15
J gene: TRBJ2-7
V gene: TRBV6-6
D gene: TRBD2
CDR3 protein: CASSASGVPSYEQYF

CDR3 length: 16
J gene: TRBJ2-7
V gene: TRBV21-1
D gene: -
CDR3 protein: CASSKDGTLARYEQYF

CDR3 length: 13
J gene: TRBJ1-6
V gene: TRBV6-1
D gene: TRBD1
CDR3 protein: CASSGTGGTPLHF

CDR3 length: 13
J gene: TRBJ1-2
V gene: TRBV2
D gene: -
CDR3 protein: CASSDTQDYGYTF

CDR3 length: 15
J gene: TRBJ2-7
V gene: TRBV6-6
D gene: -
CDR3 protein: CASRIYTGTEYEQYF

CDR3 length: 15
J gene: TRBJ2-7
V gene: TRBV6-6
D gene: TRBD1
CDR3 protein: CAIITGTGGAYEQYF

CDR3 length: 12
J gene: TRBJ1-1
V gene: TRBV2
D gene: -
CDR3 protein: CASRGTRTEAFF

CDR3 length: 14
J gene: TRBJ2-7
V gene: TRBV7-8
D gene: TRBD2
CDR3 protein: CASSLLAGVNEQYF

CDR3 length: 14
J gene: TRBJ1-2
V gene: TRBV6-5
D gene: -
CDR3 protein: CASSSGQPPYGYTF

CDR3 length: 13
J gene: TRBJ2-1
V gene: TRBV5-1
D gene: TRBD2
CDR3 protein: CASSWRGANEQFF

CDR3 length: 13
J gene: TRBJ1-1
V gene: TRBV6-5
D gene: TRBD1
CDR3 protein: CASRFDRATEAFF

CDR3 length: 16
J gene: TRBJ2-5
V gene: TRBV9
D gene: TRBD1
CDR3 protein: CASSTGQGAIQETQYF

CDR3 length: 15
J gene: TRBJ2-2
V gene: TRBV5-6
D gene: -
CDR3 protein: CASSLRVQVDGELFF

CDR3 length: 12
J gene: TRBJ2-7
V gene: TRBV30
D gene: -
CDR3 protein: CASKESQGEQYF

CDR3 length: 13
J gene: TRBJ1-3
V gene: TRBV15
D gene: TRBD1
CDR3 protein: CATIRGGRNTIYF

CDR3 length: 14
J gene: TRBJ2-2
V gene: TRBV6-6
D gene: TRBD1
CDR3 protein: CASIQTGGTGELFF

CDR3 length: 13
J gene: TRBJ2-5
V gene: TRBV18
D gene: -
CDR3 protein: CASSRGPQETQYF

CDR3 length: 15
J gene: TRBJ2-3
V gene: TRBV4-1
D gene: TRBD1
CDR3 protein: CASSQGQGAVDTQYF

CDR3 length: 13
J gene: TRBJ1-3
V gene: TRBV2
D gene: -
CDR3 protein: CASNPDSGNTIYF

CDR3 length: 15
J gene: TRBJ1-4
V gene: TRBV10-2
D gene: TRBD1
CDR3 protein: CASSESTGVREKLFF

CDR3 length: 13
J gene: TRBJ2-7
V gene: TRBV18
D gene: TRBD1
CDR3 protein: CASSLGTGFEQYF

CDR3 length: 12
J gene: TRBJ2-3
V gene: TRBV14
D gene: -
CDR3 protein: CASSRFPDTQYF

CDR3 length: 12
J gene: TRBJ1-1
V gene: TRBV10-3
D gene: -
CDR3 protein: CAMGPGHTEAFF

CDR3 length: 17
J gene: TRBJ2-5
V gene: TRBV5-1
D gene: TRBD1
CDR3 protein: CASSLGTGGTNQETQYF

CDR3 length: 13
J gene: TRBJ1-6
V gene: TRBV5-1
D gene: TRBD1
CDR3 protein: CASSFDRDSPLHF

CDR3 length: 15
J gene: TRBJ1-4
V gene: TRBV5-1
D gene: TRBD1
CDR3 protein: CASSPGTGTNEKLFF

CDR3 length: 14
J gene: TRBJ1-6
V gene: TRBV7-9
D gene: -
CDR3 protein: CAIGLSGNNSPLHF

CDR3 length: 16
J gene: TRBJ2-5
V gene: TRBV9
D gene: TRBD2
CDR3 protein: CASSETSGRSFETQYF

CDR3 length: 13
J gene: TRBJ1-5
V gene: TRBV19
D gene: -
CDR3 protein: CASSKVRGQPQHF

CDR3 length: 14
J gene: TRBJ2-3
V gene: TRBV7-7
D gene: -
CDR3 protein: CASSSFLGADTQYF

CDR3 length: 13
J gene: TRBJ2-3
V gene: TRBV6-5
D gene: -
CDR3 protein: CASSYSKEHPNAF

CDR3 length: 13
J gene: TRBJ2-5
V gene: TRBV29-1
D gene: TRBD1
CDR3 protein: CSVGWDRAETQYF

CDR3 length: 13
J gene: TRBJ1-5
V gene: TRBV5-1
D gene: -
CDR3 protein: CASSLDGDQPQHF

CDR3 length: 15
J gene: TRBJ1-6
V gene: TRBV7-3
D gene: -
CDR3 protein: CASSLFGGNNSPLHF

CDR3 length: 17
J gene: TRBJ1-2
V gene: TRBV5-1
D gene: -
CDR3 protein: CASSQVPDLNRARGYTF

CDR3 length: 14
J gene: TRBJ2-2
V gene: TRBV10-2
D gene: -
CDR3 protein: CASSRGSLTGELFF

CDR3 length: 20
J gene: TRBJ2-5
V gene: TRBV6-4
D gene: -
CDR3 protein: CASTPSGGRRVGRVVETQYF

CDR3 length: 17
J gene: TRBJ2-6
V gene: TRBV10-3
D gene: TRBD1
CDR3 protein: CAISEGGPTSGANVLTF

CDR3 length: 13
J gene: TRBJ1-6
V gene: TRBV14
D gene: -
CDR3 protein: CASSQAQGIGLHF

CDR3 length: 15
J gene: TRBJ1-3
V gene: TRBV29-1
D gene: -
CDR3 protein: CSVEDPRRGGNTIYF

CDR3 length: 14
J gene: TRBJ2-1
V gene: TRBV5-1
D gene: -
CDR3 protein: CASTAGDKDNEQFF

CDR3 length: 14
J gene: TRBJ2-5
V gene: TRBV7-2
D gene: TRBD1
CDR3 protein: CASSFDRGQETQYF

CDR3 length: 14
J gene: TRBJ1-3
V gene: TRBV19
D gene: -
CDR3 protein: CASSWQGTGNTIYF

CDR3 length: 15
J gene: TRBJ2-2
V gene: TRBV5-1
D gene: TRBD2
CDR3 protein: CASSQRGSATGELFF

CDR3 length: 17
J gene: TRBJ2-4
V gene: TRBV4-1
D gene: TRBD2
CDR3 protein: CASSQDRSGRAVNIQYF

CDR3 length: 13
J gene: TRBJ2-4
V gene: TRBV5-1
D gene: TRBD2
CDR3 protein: CASASSAGGIQYF

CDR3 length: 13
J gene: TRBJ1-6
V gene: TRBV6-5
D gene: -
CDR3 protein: CASSFGGNSPLHF